The 7 T cell receptor beta chains below come from one sample, sequenced in a study of blood T cells in healthy people across ages. Through a sample-barcoded 5' primer and a J-beta primer mix, a second PCR was run for roughly 6 to 12 cycles. TCRdb re-called the 5' RACE reads through MiXCR, storing one row per CDR3 protein. The sample lists more than 750,000 distinct CDR3 sequences; almost 30% were seen once. These data were also reused for a study on T cells of mothers and their children.

Sequenced: blood. Receptors were obtained from a woman between 40 and 50 years old in good health.

V and J are TRBV10-3 and TRBJ1-2, with TRBD1 matching over 8 bases. CDR1 and CDR2 (germline): ENHRY, SYGVKD. The V and J ends lost 0 bases and 4 bases, in that order; junction bases with no gene match: 10. CDR3 size: 17 residues. The CDR3, as DNA: TGTGCCATCAGTGAGTCGACAGGGGACAGTTGGGGCTATGGCTACACCTTC. Protein product: CAISESTGDSWGYGYTF.

In its sample, this clonotype was seen many times. This rearrangement joins TRBV25-1 to TRBJ1-1; the D is unclear. V was trimmed by 2 bases and J by 0 bases, leaving 7 bases between them. There are 14 residues in the CDR3. Germline V CDR1 and CDR2: MGHDK, SYGVNS. The CDR3 region is CASSERALNTEAFF. CDR3 nucleotide sequence: TGTGCCAGCAGTGAAAGGGCTCTGAACACTGAAGCTTTCTTT.

The chain is built from TRBV4-2 and TRBJ1-4, with 9 bases matching TRBD1. In germline, CDR1 is LGHNA, CDR2 YNFKEQ. The CDR3 is 14 residues long. Trimming at V came to 3 bases and at J to 7 bases, leaving 3 bases not matched to a gene. The CDR3 DNA reads as TGTGCCAGCAGCCATCGACAGGGGGGTGAAAAACTGTTTTTT. Protein product: CASSHRQGGEKLFF.

This clonotype was counted at least ten times. The rearrangement links TRBV20-1 to TRBJ1-2; 8 nucleotides agree with TRBD1. CDR3 length equals 14 residues. V dropped 5 bases and J dropped 7; count of bases not matched to a gene: 12. CDR1 is DFQATT and CDR2 is SNEGSKA in the germline V gene (reference sequence). The CDR3 DNA is TGCAGTGCTCCAAGGACAGGGACACTTCTTGGCTACACCTTC. As protein: CSAPRTGTLLGYTF.

Only a few counts were recorded for this clonotype. The rearrangement uses TRBV12-3 or TRBV12-4 and TRBJ2-7; tentative D call: TRBD1 (5 bases). The CDR3 spans 13 residues. The ends were cut back, 8 bases at V and 0 bases at J, with 11 bases in the middle. The CDR3 loop is CASADTVSYEQYF. DNA of the CDR3: TGTGCCAGCGCGGACACAGTCTCCTACGAGCAGTACTTC.

This clonotype was seen a handful of times. J is TRBJ2-7 and V is TRBV6-5; 10 nucleotides line up with TRBD1. The CDR3 contains 13 residues. V lost 6 bases and J lost 5; bases outside the gene matches: 4. Looked up from germline, CDR1 is MNHEY and CDR2 is SVGAGI. The CDR3 region has the DNA TGTGCCAGCAGGGGACAGGGGAAGGACGAGCAGTACTTC. This encodes CASRGQGKDEQYF.

Many counts were recorded for this clonotype. The V gene is TRBV12-3 or TRBV12-4, the J gene TRBJ2-1; D is perhaps TRBD1 or TRBD2 (5 bases each). V was pared by 3 bases and J by 4 bases, with 13 bases between. The CDR3 has 15 amino acids. The CDR3 here is CASSLGDGLYNEQFF. The CDR3 DNA reads TGTGCCAGCAGTTTGGGGGACGGATTATACAATGAGCAGTTCTTC.